This TCR beta chain stems from a study of T cells in tuberculosis. Findings and caveats of the study: Shorter CDR3-alpha in active tuberculosis partly drove smaller distances.

As regards this clone: Its antigen is not identified.

The method was immunoSEQ multiplex PCR; TCRdb's version includes in-frame clones alone and lacks a portion of them. The data contain about 32,000 clones, approximately 95% of them seen just once; the ten biggest clones take up approximately 8.2%. The sample taken for sequencing was PBMCs. This clonotype was sampled from a donor between 10 and 35 years old with latent tuberculosis or without tuberculosis infection.

CDR3 sequence: CASSQPSGLDGELFF. CDR3 nucleotide sequence: TGTGCCAGCAGTCAACCTTCCGGACTGGACGGGGAGCTGTTTTTT. J is TRBJ2-2 and V is TRBV6-6; possibly TRBD2 for D (5 bases). The V and J ends lost 5 bases and 7 bases respectively, with 17 bases between them. The germline gives CDR1 MNHNY, CDR2 SVGAGI (reference sequence). This CDR3 contains 15 residues.